This T cell receptor beta chain was sequenced for a study of T cell responses to AZD1222 COVID-19 vaccine. Overall study findings and caveats: Baseline seropositivity occurred in only a handful of AZD1222 recipients.

Sequencing used immunoSEQ multiplex PCR; TCRdb keeps in-frame clones, though not all of them. Of around 96,000 clones in the sample, around nine tenths are singletons; the top ten hold 2.8%. Points on this clone: What it binds is not known.

The CDR3 totals 11 residues. Per the germline V gene, CDR1 is MNHEY and CDR2 is SVGAGI. V was shortened by 6 bases and J by 11 bases, with 13 bases between the two germline ends. This sequence joins TRBV6-5 and TRBJ1-2, with D possibly matching TRBD1 (6 bases). Source: peripheral blood, taken on day 0 of AZD1222 vaccination. The TCR was taken from an adult in good health. CDR3 region: CASRPTGGYTF. The CDR3 DNA reads TGTGCCAGCAGACCGACAGGAGGGTACACCTTC.